These 6 T cell receptor beta chains came from one sample sequenced in a study of breast tumors, draining lymph nodes, adjacent tissues. The lymph nodes were axillary draining lymph nodes from breast cancer patients. Via MiXCR, TCRdb re-called the multiplex PCR reads, giving one row per CDR3 protein. Of 130,000 or so distinct CDR3 sequences in the sample, 30% to 35% were seen once. Material for sequencing was axillary lymph node tissue. The receptor set was obtained from a female donor with breast cancer. Some clones in this sample may be carry-over from other donors' samples.

This clonotype was found many times. This chain uses TRBV5-8 with TRBJ2-7, with D perhaps TRBD1 (6 bases). This CDR3 region has 14 residues. Looked up from germline, CDR1 is SGHTS and CDR2 is YDEGEE. V gave up 2 bases and J gave up 3 bases, with 12 bases separating them. The CDR3 DNA sequence: TGTGCCAGCAGCTTCCGTGGGGGCGACTACGAGCAGTACTTC. It codes for CASSFRGGDYEQYF.

This clonotype was counted ten times or more. The junction shows a germline mismatch at one end, possibly a read error. The rearrangement uses TRBV5-1 and TRBJ2-2; the D gene is possibly TRBD2 (5 bases). Germline-derived CDR1 and CDR2 are SGHRS and YFSETQ. CDR3 size: 15 residues. CDR3 loop: CASSLGLRSGGELFF. The CDR3 DNA sequence: TGCGCCAGCAGTTTGGGCCTCAGGTCGGGAGGGGAGCTGTTTTTT.

The rearrangement uses TRBV15 and TRBJ2-1, with 10 bases fitting TRBD2. This CDR3 region has 16 residues. In germline, CDR1 is LNHNV, CDR2 YYDKDF (reference sequence). The J segment lost 6 bases and the V segment lost 3 bases, leaving 8 bases of the junction unmatched. In DNA, the CDR3 is TGTGCCACCAGCAGGGCTAGACTAGCGGGCCTCAATGAGCAGTTCTTC. Translated, it gives CATSRARLAGLNEQFF.

This clonotype was detected only once. The chain links TRBV7-8 to TRBJ2-7, with 7 bases that match TRBD2. This CDR3 is built from 16 residues. Germline CDR1 and CDR2: SGHVS and FQNEAQ. J gave up 4 bases and V 5 bases, and 14 bases lay outside the gene matches. The CDR3 region has the DNA TGTGCCAGCAGCCAATGGGGGGGGACCGGGCTTTACGAGCAGTACTTC. It codes for CASSQWGGTGLYEQYF.

This chain links TRBV28 with TRBJ1-5, with D tentatively TRBD1 (6 bases). CDR3 size: 17 residues. CDR1 MDHEN and CDR2 SYDVKM come from the germline V gene. V lost 6 bases, J lost 0 bases, and 18 bases lay in between. The CDR3 loop is CASREGSGVRSNQPQHF. The CDR3 DNA sequence: TGTGCCAGCAGAGAGGGGTCAGGGGTTCGTAGCAATCAGCCCCAGCATTTT.

With respect to this clonotype: This sequence may be a read error, since a much larger clone differs from it by one base. The V and J genes are TRBV20-1 and TRBJ1-5; 10 positions match TRBD1. J gave up 6 bases and V 3 bases, and 8 bases lay outside the gene matches. The CDR3 has 15 residues. Germline CDR1 reads DFQATT; CDR2 reads SNEGSKA (reference sequence). CDR3: CSARRTGGGTQPQHF. The CDR3 DNA follows: TGCAGTGCTAGGCGGACAGGGGGAGGCACTCAGCCCCAGCATTTT.